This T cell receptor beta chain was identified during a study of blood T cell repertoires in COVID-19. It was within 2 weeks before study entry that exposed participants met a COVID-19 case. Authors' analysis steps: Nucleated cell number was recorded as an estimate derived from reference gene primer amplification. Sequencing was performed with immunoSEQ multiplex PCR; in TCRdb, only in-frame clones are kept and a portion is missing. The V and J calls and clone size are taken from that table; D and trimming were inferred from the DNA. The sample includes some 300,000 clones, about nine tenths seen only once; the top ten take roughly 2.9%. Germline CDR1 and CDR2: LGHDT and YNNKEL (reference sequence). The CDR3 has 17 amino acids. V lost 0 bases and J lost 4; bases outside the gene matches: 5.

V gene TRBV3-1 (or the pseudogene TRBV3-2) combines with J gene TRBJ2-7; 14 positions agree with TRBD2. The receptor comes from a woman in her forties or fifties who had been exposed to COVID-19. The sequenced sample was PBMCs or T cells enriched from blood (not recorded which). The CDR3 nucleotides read TGTGCCAGCAGCCAAGAAGGACTAGCGGGGGGTCAGTACGAGCAGTACTTC. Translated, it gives CASSQEGLAGGQYEQYF.